Sequencing of this T cell receptor beta chain was carried out in a study of early T cells in non-severe SARS-CoV-2 infection. Germline V gene data show CDR1 as SGHTS and CDR2 as YDEGEE. CDR3 length: 16 residues. V lost 1 base to trimming and J lost 0 bases, with 10 bases between them. Study results and limitations: Reliance on VDJdb matching favored anti-spike CD8 responses; private and CD4 specificities were missed.

Concerning this clonotype itself: Its antigen is as yet unknown.

Individual cDNA molecules were tagged with unique molecular identifiers. In TCRdb, the 5' RACE reads were re-called with MiXCR into one record per CDR3 protein. Seen here are fewer than 50,000 distinct CDR3 sequences, more than 10% observed once, and the top ten hold around 16%. The V and J genes are TRBV5-8 and TRBJ2-2; D is uncertain. Sequencing was carried out using whole blood. The sequence was obtained from an adult who was a healthcare worker with PCR-confirmed SARS-CoV-2 infection or an uninfected control (not recorded which). For the CDR3, the DNA is TGTGCCAGCAGCTTGCAAGGCACTGCGAACACCGGGGAGCTGTTTTTT. Translated: CASSLQGTANTGELFF.